These 15 T cell receptor beta chains came from one sample sequenced in a study of blood T cells in healthy people across ages. Using a J-beta primer mix together with a sample-barcoded 5' primer, a second PCR was run for 7 to 11 cycles. From the 5' RACE reads, TCRdb called clonotypes with MiXCR, one entry per CDR3 protein. Of just under 900,000 distinct CDR3 sequences in the sample, around 30% were seen once. The sequenced sample was blood. These receptors all stem from an elderly woman in good health.

The chain joins TRBV6-5 to TRBJ1-6, with D possibly matching TRBD1 (5 bases). This CDR3 contains 19 residues. The V gene lost 2 bases and the J gene lost 2 bases, with 19 bases spanning the gap. The germline V gene has CDR1 MNHEY and CDR2 SVGAGI. The CDR3 reads CASSYDGGPGGTYNSPLHF. CDR3 DNA: TGTGCCAGCAGTTACGATGGGGGACCGGGAGGGACCTATAATTCACCCCTCCACTTT.

The V gene is TRBV7-2, the J gene TRBJ1-4, with 7 bases fitting TRBD1. Trimming removed 5 bases from V and 6 bases from J; junction bases left unmatched: 6. This CDR3 region has 14 residues. Germline assignment: CDR1 SGHTA and CDR2 FQGNSA. The CDR3 region is CASSLVGGYEKLFF. The CDR3 DNA follows: TGTGCCAGCAGCCTCGTAGGGGGCTATGAAAAACTGTTTTTT.

For this clonotype: This may be a read error, as it is one base from a much larger clone. Here the CDR3 DNA reads TGCAGTGCTAGCGGCGGGGGAACCTACGAGCAGTACTTC. The encoded protein is CSASGGGTYEQYF. This chain links TRBV20-1 with TRBJ2-7, with TRBD2 identical over 7 bases. Germline CDR1 reads DFQATT; CDR2 reads SNEGSKA (reference sequence). V lost 3 bases, J lost 2 bases, and 4 bases stayed unmatched. The CDR3 contains 13 residues.

This clonotype was counted at least ten times. V usage is TRBV7-9 and J usage is TRBJ2-1; 12 positions match TRBD2. V was pared by 4 bases and J by 8 bases, with 6 bases of the junction left unmatched. The length of the CDR3 is 15 residues. Germline V lookup: CDR1 SEHNR, CDR2 FQNEAQ (reference sequence). The CDR3 is CASSYRLAGEDEQFF. DNA for the CDR3: TGTGCCAGCAGCTATCGACTAGCGGGGGAGGATGAGCAGTTCTTC.

Only a few counts were recorded for this clonotype. The rearrangement uses TRBV30 and TRBJ1-2; D is possibly TRBD1 (5 bases). The germline gives CDR1 GTSNPN, CDR2 SVGIG (reference sequence). This CDR3 contains 13 residues. V was clipped by 3 bases and J by 8 bases, with 16 bases between them. The CDR3 DNA sequence: TGTGCCTGGAGCCAAGGAGGGGTTCGGGGCTACACCTTC. Translating it yields CAWSQGGVRGYTF.

The chain recombines TRBV6-5 with TRBJ2-6, with no clear D. This CDR3 has 16 amino acids. Trimming left V 6 bases short and J 3 bases short, with 15 bases between. Germline V gene sequence: CDR1 MNHEY, CDR2 SVGAGI. The CDR3, as DNA: TGTGCCAGCAGCCGCCCAATCGTCGGTGGGGCCAACGTCCTGACTTTC. As protein: CASSRPIVGGANVLTF.

This clonotype was seen only a few times. The chain has TRBV11-3 and TRBJ2-1; D ambiguous. Germline V gene lookup returns CDR1 SGHNT and CDR2 YENEEA. The CDR3 sequence is 14 residues long. V shed 3 bases and J shed 5 bases, with 11 bases lying between them. DNA for the CDR3: TGTGCCAGCAGCTTTCAGGCAGACAACAATGAGCAGTTCTTC. This gives the protein CASSFQADNNEQFF.

The table lists this clonotype with many counts. This chain connects TRBV14 to TRBJ1-2; 9 bases fit TRBD1. Germline CDR1 SGHDN, CDR2 FVKESK. The CDR3 spans 15 residues. With V trimmed by 4 bases and J by 7 bases, 10 bases remained unmatched. The CDR3 loop reads CASSRPGQGTVGYTF. The CDR3 nucleotides are TGTGCCAGCAGCCGCCCGGGACAGGGAACGGTTGGCTACACCTTC.

As to this clonotype: Since a much larger clone is just one base distant, this may be a read error. The genes are TRBV6-1 and TRBJ2-3; D is undetermined. CDR1 is MNHNS and CDR2 is SASEGT in the germline V gene. The CDR3 contains 16 residues. The chain's CDR3 is CASSEALVKYTDTRYF. The CDR3 DNA reads TGTGCCAGCAGTGAAGCGCTGGTGAAATACACAGATACGCGGTATTTT.

Comments on this clonotype: A read error is possible here, since a much larger clone lies one base away. The chain links TRBV15 to TRBJ2-5; the match to TRBD1 covers 8 bases. The CDR3 is made up of 14 amino acids. Germline CDR1 LNHNV, CDR2 YYDKDF (reference sequence). CDR3 sequence reads: CTTRSRQGLETQYF. The CDR3 bases are TGTACCACCAGGTCGAGACAGGGGTTAGAGACCCAGTACTTC.

This clonotype was seen ten or more times. The chain combines TRBV18 with TRBJ2-5; D is possibly TRBD1 (6 bases). The CDR3 runs 14 residues. The V gene lost 3 bases and the J gene lost 3 bases, with 11 bases spanning the gap. Germline V gene sequence: CDR1 KGHSH, CDR2 LQKENI. The CDR3 DNA is TGTGCCAGCTCACCTGGTGGGGGCGAAGAGACCCAGTACTTC. This codes for CASSPGGGEETQYF.

The chain is built from TRBV6-2 or TRBV6-3 and TRBJ1-5; D might be TRBD1 (6 bases). Germline V CDR1 and CDR2: MNHEY, SVGEGT. This CDR3 comprises 17 residues. The germline V and J ends were trimmed by 6 bases and 0 bases, with 18 bases remaining between them. The CDR3 bases are TGTGCCAGCAGCCCTATGGACAGACAGTATAGCAATCAGCCCCAGCATTTT. Residues: CASSPMDRQYSNQPQHF.

This clonotype was picked up a small number of times. This rearrangement joins TRBV20-1 to TRBJ1-1, with 7 bases fitting TRBD1. In germline, CDR1 is DFQATT, CDR2 SNEGSKA (reference sequence). This CDR3 is built from 15 residues. V lost 6 bases, J lost 2 bases, and 12 bases stayed unmatched. The CDR3 spells CSAKNYRGPNTEAFF. The DNA of the CDR3 is TGCAGTGCCAAAAATTACAGGGGCCCCAACACTGAAGCTTTCTTT.

As regards this clonotype: This may be a read error: a much more frequent sequence differs by one nucleotide. The gene calls are TRBV10-3 and TRBJ1-2, with D hard to call. Trimming pared 5 bases from V and 4 bases from J, leaving 14 bases between. CDR1 and CDR2 from the germline V gene are ENHRY and SYGVKD. This CDR3 is 14 amino acids long. CDR3 sequence: CAISPSEGIYGYTF. As DNA, the CDR3 is TGTGCCATCAGTCCGTCAGAAGGAATCTATGGCTACACCTTC.

This clonotype was found many times. The chain employs TRBV12-3 or TRBV12-4 and TRBJ2-3; D uncertain. Trimming removed 3 bases at V and 6 bases at J, with 4 bases between. This CDR3 is 11 amino acids long. CDR3 bases: TGTGCCAGCAGTTTTGGGGATACGCAGTATTTT. Residues: CASSFGDTQYF.